What follows is one T cell receptor (beta chain) and its context. This record comes from a study of T cell changes during pregnancy in multiple sclerosis. Germline values: CDR1 SGHNT, CDR2 YYREEE (reference sequence). The CDR3 covers 15 residues. Trimming removed 4 bases at V and 0 bases at J, with 11 bases between. Sequencing was performed with immunoSEQ multiplex PCR; in TCRdb, only in-frame clones are kept and a portion is missing. This sample carries roughly 80,000 clones, approximately 92% of them seen once, and the ten largest clones take more than 0.8%. The chain is built from TRBV5-4 and TRBJ2-1, with D tentatively TRBD2 (5 bases). The clonotype originates from a female donor with multiple sclerosis, enrolled in a pregnancy study. Material: peripheral blood, obtained in the first trimester of pregnancy. CDR3 nucleotide sequence: TGTGCCAGCAGCCCGGACTTTAGCTCCTACAATGAGCAGTTCTTC. Its translation is CASSPDFSSYNEQFF.